The clone carrying this TCR beta chain was observed a few times. The sample originates from a study of identical twins. Everyone who donated was a healthy Caucasian. This CDR3 has 14 residues. The V gene end was trimmed by 6 bases and the J gene end by 4 bases; junction bases not matched to a gene: 8. TCRdb recomputed calls from the 5' RACE reads with MiXCR, one row per CDR3 protein. The table shows fewer than 900,000 distinct CDR3 sequences, with less than 25% occurring only once. This sample was also put to use in a study of T cells expressing NK-cell markers. That investigation notes: Roughly six donors showed dominant NKG2C+ clonotypes comprising about 1.0-7.5% of their CD8+ T cells.

Sample: PBMCs. This TCR derives from a woman aged 18 to 35 in good health. The chain links TRBV12-3 or TRBV12-4 to TRBJ1-2, with 7 positions matching TRBD1. The CDR3, as DNA: TGTGCCAGCAGCCTACAGGGGTCCGGCTATGGCTACACCTTC. This encodes CASSLQGSGYGYTF.